This T cell receptor (beta chain) was documented in a study of cytomegalovirus exposure and HLA in healthy donors. Study-wide context: The Caucasian-associated ancestry cluster contained 81% of the approximately 400 genotyped donors.

The PCR was carried out with 60 Vbeta primers and 13 Jbeta primers. Here immunoSEQ multiplex PCR was the method, and the copy in TCRdb shows in-frame clones only, minus some. The repertoire includes 100,000 to 150,000 clones, 82% of them detected once, and roughly 1.2% sits in the top ten. To note about this clone: Its cognate antigen is unknown.

Overall study findings and caveats: The authors later found HLA-associated TCR beta chains more clonally expanded than equally common others. Some 16,000 TCR beta sequences were associated with HLA alleles at 0.05 false discovery rate in a later analysis.

CDR3 size: 19 residues. The V segment lost 7 bases and the J segment 9 bases; nucleotides outside the gene matches: 21. CDR1 is SGHTA and CDR2 is FQGTGA in the germline V gene. Healthy donors of bone marrow made up the group. This clonotype was obtained from a boy between 10 and 17 years old in good health and CMV-seronegative. The V call is TRBV7-3, the J call TRBJ2-1; 13 nucleotides agree with TRBD2. The sequencing input was PBMCs. CDR3 bases: TGTGCCAGCACCCTCGGACAGGCAAACGGACTAGCGGGAGCAGGTGAGCAGTTCTTC. This sequence encodes CASTLGQANGLAGAGEQFF.